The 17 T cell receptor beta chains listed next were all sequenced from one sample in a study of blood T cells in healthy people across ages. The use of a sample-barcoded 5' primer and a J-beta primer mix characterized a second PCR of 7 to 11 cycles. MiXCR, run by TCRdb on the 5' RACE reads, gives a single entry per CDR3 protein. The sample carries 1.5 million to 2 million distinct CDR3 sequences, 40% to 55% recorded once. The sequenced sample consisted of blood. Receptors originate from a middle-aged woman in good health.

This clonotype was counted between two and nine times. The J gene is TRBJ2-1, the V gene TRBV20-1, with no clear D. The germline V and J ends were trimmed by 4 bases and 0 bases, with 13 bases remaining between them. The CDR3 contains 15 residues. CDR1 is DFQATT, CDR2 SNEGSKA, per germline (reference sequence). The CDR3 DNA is TGCAGTGCTATTGGGCAGCCTAGCTCCTACAATGAGCAGTTCTTC. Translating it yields CSAIGQPSSYNEQFF.

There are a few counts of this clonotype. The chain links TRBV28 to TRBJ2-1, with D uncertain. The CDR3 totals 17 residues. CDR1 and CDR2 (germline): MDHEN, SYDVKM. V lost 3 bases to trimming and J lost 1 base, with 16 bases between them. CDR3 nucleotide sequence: TGTGCCAGCAGTTTGGGGTCTATGGGTCGATCCTACAATGAGCAGTTCTTC. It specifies CASSLGSMGRSYNEQFF.

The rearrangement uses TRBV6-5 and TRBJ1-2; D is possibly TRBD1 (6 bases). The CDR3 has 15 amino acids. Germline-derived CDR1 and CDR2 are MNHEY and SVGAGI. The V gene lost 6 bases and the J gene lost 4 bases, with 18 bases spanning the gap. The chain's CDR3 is CASSHNREFTYGYTF. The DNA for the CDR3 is TGTGCCAGCAGCCACAACAGGGAATTTACCTATGGCTACACCTTC.

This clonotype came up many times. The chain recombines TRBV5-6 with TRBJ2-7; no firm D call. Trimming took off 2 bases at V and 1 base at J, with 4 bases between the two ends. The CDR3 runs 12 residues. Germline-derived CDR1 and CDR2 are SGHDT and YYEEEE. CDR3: CASSLMSYEQYF. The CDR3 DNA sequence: TGTGCCAGCAGCTTAATGTCCTACGAGCAGTACTTC.

Here the CDR3 DNA reads TGTGCCAGCAGCTCAGGCCGGACTAGCGGGGGCCTCAGCACAGATACGCAGTATTTT. Translating gives CASSSGRTSGGLSTDTQYF. J is TRBJ2-3 and V is TRBV7-9, with 13 bases that match TRBD2. The junction had 10 bases not matched to a gene; V was cut back by 4 bases and J by 0 bases. The CDR3 spans 19 residues. Germline V gene data show CDR1 as SEHNR and CDR2 as FQNEAQ (reference sequence).

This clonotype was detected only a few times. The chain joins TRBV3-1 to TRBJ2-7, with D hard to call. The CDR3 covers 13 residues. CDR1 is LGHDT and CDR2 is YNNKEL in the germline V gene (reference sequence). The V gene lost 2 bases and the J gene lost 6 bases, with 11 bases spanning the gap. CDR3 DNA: TGTGCCAGCAGCCAACCGGGCTTGGGCGAGCAGTACTTC. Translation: CASSQPGLGEQYF.

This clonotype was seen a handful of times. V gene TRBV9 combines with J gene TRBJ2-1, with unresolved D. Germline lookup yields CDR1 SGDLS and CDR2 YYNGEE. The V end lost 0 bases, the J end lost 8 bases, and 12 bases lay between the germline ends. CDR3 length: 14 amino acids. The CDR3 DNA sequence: TGTGCCAGCAGCGTAGATCCTAGTAAGGATGAGCAGTTCTTC. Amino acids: CASSVDPSKDEQFF.

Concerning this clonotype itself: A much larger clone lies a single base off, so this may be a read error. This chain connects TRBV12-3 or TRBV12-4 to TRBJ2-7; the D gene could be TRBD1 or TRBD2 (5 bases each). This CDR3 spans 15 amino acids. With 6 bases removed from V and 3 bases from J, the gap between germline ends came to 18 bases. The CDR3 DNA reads TGTGCCAGCAGACAAACTCCGGGACGGGGCTACGAGCAGTACTTC. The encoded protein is CASRQTPGRGYEQYF.

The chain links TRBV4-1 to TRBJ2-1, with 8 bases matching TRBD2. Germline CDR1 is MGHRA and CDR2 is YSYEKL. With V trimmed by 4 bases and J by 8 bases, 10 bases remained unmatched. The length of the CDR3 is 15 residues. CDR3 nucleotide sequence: TGCGCCAGCAGCCCTCTCGGGGGGGTTATGTATGAGCAGTTCTTC. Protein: CASSPLGGVMYEQFF.

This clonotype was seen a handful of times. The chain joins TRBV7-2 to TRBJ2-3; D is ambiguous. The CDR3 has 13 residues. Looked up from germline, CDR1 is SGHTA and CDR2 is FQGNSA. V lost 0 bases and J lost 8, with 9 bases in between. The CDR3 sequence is CASSLAPRVTQYF. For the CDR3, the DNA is TGTGCCAGCAGCTTAGCCCCCCGTGTTACGCAGTATTTT. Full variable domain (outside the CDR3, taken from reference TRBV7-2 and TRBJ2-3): GAGVSQSPSNKVTEKGKDVELRCDPISGHTALYWYRQSLGQGLEFLIYFQGNSAPDKSGLPSDRFSAERTGGSVSTLTIQRTQQEDSAVYLCASSLAPRVTQYFGPGTRLTVL.

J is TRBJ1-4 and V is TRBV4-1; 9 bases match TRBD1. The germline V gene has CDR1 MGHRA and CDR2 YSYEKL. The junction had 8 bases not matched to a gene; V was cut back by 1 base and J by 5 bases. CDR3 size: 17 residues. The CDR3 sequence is CASSQVLGGTGNEKLFF. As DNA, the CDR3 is TGCGCCAGCAGCCAAGTGTTGGGCGGGACAGGGAATGAAAAACTGTTTTTT.

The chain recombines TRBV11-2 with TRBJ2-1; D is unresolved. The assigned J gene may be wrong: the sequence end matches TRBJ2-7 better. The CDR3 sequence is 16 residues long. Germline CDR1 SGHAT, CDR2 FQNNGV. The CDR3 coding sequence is TGTGCCAGCAGCTTAGATCCCTCAGGTTTCTACAATGAGCAGTACTTC. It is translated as CASSLDPSGFYNEQYF.

The CDR3, as DNA: TGCGCCAGCAGCTTGCATCTGGCCACTGAAGCTTTCTTT. Encoded protein: CASSLHLATEAFF. V is TRBV5-1 and J is TRBJ1-1; no reliable D call. The CDR3 runs to 13 residues. V lost 1 base, J lost 4 bases, and 8 bases lay in between. Germline V gene sequence: CDR1 SGHRS, CDR2 YFSETQ.

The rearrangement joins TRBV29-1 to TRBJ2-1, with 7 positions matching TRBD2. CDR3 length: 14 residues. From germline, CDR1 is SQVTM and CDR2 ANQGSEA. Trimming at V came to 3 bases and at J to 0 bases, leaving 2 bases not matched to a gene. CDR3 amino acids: CSVDASGSYNEQFF. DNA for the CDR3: TGCAGCGTTGACGCTAGCGGCTCCTACAATGAGCAGTTCTTC.

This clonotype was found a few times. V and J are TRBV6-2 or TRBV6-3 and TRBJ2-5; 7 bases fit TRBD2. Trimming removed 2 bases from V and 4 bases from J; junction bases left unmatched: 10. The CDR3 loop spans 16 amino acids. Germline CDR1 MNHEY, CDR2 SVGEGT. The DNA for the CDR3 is TGTGCCAGCAGTTACGGCGGACTAGTTAGCGGAGAGACCCAGTACTTC. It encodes CASSYGGLVSGETQYF.

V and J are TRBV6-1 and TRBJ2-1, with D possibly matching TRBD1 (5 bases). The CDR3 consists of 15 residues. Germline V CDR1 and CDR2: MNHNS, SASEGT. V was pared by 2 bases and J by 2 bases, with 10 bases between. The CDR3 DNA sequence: TGTGCCAGCAGTGAAAACAGGCTTACCTACAATGAGCAGTTCTTC. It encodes CASSENRLTYNEQFF.

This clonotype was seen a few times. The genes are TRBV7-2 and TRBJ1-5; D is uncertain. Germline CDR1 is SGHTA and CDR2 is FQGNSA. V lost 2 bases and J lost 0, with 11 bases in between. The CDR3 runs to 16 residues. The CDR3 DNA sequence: TGTGCCAGCAGCTTAAGTGTCCGGACTAGCAATCAGCCCCAGCATTTT. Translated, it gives CASSLSVRTSNQPQHF.